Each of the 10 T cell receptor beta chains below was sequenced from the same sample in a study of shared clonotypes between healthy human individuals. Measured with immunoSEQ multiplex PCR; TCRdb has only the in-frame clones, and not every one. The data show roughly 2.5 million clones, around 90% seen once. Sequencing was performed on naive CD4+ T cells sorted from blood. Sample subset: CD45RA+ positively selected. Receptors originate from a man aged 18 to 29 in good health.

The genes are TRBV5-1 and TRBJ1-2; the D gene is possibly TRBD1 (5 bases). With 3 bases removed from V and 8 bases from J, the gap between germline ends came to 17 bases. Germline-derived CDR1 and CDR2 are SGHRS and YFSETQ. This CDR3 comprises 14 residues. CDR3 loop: CASSSGGSYEGYTF. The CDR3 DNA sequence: TGCGCCAGCAGCTCGGGGGGATCATATGAAGGCTACACCTTC.

The DNA for the CDR3 is TGTGCCAGCAGTTACCTTAATCGACTGTATTCTGAAGCTTTCTTT. Translation: CASSYLNRLYSEAFF. The V gene is TRBV6-5, the J gene TRBJ1-1; D ambiguous. The CDR3 extends over 15 amino acids. Germline CDR1 reads MNHEY; CDR2 reads SVGAGI. Trimming took off 2 bases at V and 6 bases at J, with 16 bases between the two ends.

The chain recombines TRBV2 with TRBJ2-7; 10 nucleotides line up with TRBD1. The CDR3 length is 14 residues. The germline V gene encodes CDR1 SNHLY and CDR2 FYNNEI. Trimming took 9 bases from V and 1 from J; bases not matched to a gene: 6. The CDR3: CARSAGQGSYEQYF. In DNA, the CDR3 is TGTGCCAGGTCCGCGGGACAGGGGTCCTACGAGCAGTACTTC.

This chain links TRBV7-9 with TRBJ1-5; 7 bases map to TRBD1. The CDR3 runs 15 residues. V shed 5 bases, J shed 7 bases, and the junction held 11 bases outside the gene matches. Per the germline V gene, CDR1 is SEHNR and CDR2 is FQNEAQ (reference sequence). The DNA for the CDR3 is TGTGCCAGCAGCGGGGGACAGAGCGGCGAACAGCCCCAGCATTTT. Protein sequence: CASSGGQSGEQPQHF.

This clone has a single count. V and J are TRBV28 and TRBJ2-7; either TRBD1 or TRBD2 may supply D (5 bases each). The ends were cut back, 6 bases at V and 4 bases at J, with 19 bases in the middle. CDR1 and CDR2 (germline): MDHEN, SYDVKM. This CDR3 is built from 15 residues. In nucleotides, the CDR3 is TGTGCCAGCAGGCCAGGGACGGGGCCAGCGTACGAGCAGTACTTC. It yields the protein CASRPGTGPAYEQYF.

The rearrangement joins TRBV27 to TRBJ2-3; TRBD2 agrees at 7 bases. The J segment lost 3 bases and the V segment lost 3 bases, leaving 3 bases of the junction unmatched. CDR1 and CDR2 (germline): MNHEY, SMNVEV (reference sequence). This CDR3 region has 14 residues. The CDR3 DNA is TGTGCCAGCAGTTTTGGACTAGAGACAGATACGCAGTATTTT. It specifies CASSFGLETDTQYF.

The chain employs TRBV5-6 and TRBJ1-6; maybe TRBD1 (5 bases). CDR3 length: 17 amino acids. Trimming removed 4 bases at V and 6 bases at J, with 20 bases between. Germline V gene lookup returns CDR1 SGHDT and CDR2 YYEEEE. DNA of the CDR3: TGTGCCAGCAGCCTAGGACATCGGCAGGGAAGTAATTCACCCCTCCACTTT. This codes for CASSLGHRQGSNSPLHF. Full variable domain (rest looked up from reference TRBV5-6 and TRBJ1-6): DAGVTQSPTHLIKTRGQQVTLRCSPKSGHDTVSWYQQALGQGPQFIFQYYEEEERQRGNFPDRFSGHQFPNYSSELNVNALLLGDSALYLCASSLGHRQGSNSPLHFGNGTRLTVT.

The CDR3 reads CASSSGTSGSVETQYF. As DNA, the CDR3 is TGCGCCAGCAGCTCGGGGACTAGCGGGAGTGTAGAGACCCAGTACTTC. The chain combines TRBV5-1 with TRBJ2-5; 14 nucleotides align to TRBD2. Per germline, CDR1 SGHRS and CDR2 YFSETQ. The CDR3 spans 16 residues. Germline trimming cut 3 bases from V and 4 bases from J; bases unmatched to any gene: 5.

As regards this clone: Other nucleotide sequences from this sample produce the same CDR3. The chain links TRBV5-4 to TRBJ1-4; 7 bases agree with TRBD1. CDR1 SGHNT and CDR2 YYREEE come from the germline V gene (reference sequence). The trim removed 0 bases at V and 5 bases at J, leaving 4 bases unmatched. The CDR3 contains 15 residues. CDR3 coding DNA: TGTGCCAGCAGCTTGGAAGGGGGCACCAATGAAAAACTGTTTTTT. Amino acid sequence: CASSLEGGTNEKLFF.

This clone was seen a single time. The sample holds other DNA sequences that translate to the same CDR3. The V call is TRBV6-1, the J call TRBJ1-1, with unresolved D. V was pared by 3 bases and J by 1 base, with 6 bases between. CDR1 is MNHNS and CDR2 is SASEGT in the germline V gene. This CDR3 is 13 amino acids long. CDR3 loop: CASSDQGNTEAFF. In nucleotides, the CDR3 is TGTGCCAGCAGTGATCAAGGGAACACTGAAGCTTTCTTT.